These 9 T cell receptor beta chains originate from one sample sequenced in a study of cytomegalovirus exposure and HLA in healthy donors. PCR amplification relied on 60 Vbeta primers (plus 13 Jbeta primers). TCRdb's copy holds only in-frame clones and misses some; the assay was immunoSEQ multiplex PCR. The sample comprises tens of thousands of clones, roughly 77% of which are singletons, and about 15% rests with the top ten. The sequenced material came from PBMCs. These receptors came from a woman between 40 and 55 years old in good health and CMV-seropositive.

The chain joins TRBV28 to TRBJ2-1, with TRBD1 as a possible D gene (6 bases). V dropped 5 bases and J dropped 8 bases, with 22 bases sitting between them. This CDR3 region has 16 residues. In germline, CDR1 is MDHEN, CDR2 SYDVKM. In DNA form, the CDR3 reads TGTGCCAGCAGTCCCACAGGGTTTGGGCTCCGCGATGAGCAGTTCTTC. Translation gives CASSPTGFGLRDEQFF.

The chain uses TRBV6-5 and TRBJ2-3, with D possibly TRBD1 on 5 matching bases. The length of the CDR3 is 12 residues. The V end was cut by 6 bases, the J end by 1 base, with 5 bases between. CDR1 and CDR2 from the germline V gene are MNHEY and SVGAGI. In nucleotides, the CDR3 is TGTGCCAGCAGAGGGGGCACAGATACGCAGTATTTT. Its protein is CASRGGTDTQYF.

The chain links TRBV2 to TRBJ2-2; TRBD1 might be the D (7 bases). V was trimmed by 7 bases and J by 1 base, leaving 13 bases between them. This CDR3 region has 15 residues. Germline V lookup: CDR1 SNHLY, CDR2 FYNNEI. The CDR3 coding sequence is TGTGCCAGCAAAGGCGGGACAGAGAACACCGGGGAGCTGTTTTTT. Translated, it gives CASKGGTENTGELFF. The full variable domain, completed using reference TRBV2 and TRBJ2-2, is EPEVTQTPSHQVTQMGQEVILRCVPISNHLYFYWYRQILGQKVEFLVSFYNNEISEKSEIFDDQFSVERPDGSNFTLKIRSTKLEDSAMYFCASKGGTENTGELFFGEGSRLTVL.

V usage is TRBV7-8 and J usage is TRBJ1-1; possible D gene TRBD1, 5 bases. V was shortened by 8 bases and J by 1 base, with 11 bases between the two germline ends. CDR3 length equals 13 residues. Germline V lookup: CDR1 SGHVS, CDR2 FQNEAQ. The CDR3, as DNA: TGTGCCAGCCGCAGGGTAGGGAACACTGAAGCTTTCTTT. Translating it yields CASRRVGNTEAFF.

This clone was found a few times. Within the sample, other DNA sequences also encode this same CDR3. The chain combines TRBV9 with TRBJ2-7; tentatively, D is TRBD1 (8 bases). CDR3 size: 15 residues. CDR1 and CDR2 (germline): SGDLS, YYNGEE. V gave up 2 bases and J gave up 2 bases, with 14 bases separating them. The CDR3 DNA is TGTGCCAGCAGCGTCGGACAGGGAGGGACCTACGAGCAGTACTTC. Amino acid sequence: CASSVGQGGTYEQYF.

This chain connects TRBV5-1 to TRBJ2-7; 9 positions match TRBD1. CDR3 length: 14 amino acids. The germline V gene has CDR1 SGHRS and CDR2 YFSETQ. Trimming cost V 2 bases and J 5 bases; bases outside gene matches: 5. CDR3 DNA: TGCGCCAGCAGCTTTGGGACAGGGCTCCACGAGCAGTACTTC. This translates into CASSFGTGLHEQYF.

J is TRBJ1-5 and V is TRBV28; perhaps TRBD1 as D (6 bases). The CDR3 spans 13 residues. Deletions cut 1 base from V and 7 bases from J, with 8 bases between. Per germline, CDR1 MDHEN and CDR2 SYDVKM. CDR3 sequence: CASSLSGVQPQHF. In DNA, the CDR3 is TGTGCCAGCAGTTTATCAGGGGTCCAGCCCCAGCATTTT.

The chain joins TRBV29-1 to TRBJ2-1, with 7 bases matching TRBD2. The V and J ends lost 5 bases and 3 bases, in that order; junction bases with no gene match: 7. The CDR3 runs 14 residues. The germline gives CDR1 SQVTM, CDR2 ANQGSEA. For the CDR3, the DNA is TGCAGCGTTCTCAACCGGGACTACTACAATGAGCAGTTCTTC. This sequence encodes CSVLNRDYYNEQFF.

J is TRBJ2-7 and V is TRBV12-5; 7 nucleotides agree with TRBD1. Trimming took 6 bases from V and 3 from J; bases not matched to a gene: 8. This CDR3 has 14 residues. From germline, CDR1 is LGHNT and CDR2 FRNRAP. The CDR3 loop is CASGKDRSFYEQYF. The CDR3 coding sequence is TGTGCTAGTGGCAAGGACAGGTCTTTCTACGAGCAGTACTTC.